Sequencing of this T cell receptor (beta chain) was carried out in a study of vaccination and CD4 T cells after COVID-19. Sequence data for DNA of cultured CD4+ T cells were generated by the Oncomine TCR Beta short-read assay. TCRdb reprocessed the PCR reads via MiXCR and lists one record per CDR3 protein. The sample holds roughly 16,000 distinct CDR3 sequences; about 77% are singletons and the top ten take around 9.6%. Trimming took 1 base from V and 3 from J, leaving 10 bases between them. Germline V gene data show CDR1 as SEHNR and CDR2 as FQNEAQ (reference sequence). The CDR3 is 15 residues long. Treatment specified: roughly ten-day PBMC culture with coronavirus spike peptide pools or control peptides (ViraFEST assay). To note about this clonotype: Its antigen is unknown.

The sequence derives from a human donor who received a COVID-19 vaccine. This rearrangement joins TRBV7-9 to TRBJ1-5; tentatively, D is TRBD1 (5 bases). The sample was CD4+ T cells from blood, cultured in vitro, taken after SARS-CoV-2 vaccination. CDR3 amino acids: CASSLGGHYNQPQHF. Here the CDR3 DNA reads TGTGCCAGCAGCTTAGGGGGCCACTACAATCAGCCCCAGCATTTT.